This TCR beta chain was profiled in a study of blood T cell repertoires in COVID-19. Germline values: CDR1 SGHDT, CDR2 YYEEEE. After removal of 5 bases from V and 6 bases from J, the junction contained 9 bases not matched to a gene. The CDR3 length is 15 residues. In the original workflow: Amplification with reference gene primers provided the estimates of nucleated cell counts. Data came from immunoSEQ multiplex PCR; TCRdb stores just in-frame clones and leaves some out. V and J calls plus clone size are reproduced from that table; the DNA served to infer D and trimming. The sample shows under 250,000 clones, approximately 81% of them seen only once.

Sequencing was performed on peripheral blood. This chain connects TRBV5-6 to TRBJ1-5; 9 positions agree with TRBD1. This sequence was found in a woman in her sixties who had recovered from COVID-19. The CDR3 nucleotides are TGTGCCAGCAGTTCCGGGACAGGGATCCGTCAGCCCCAGCATTTT. Translating it yields CASSSGTGIRQPQHF.